This TCR beta chain was sequenced during a study of monozygotic twins with inflammatory bowel disease. Whole-study results and caveats: Twins with IBD were found to have lower TCRbeta diversity (inverse Simpson) than healthy co-twins. Patient repertoire variability may have increased through differing immunosuppressive treatments.

The CDR3 runs 16 residues. Germline CDR1 reads MGHRA; CDR2 reads YSYEKL. For this clonotype: Its antigen is unidentified.

Incorporation of UMIs carrying a 6-nucleotide sample barcode was performed by template switching. Reanalyzing the 5' RACE reads, TCRdb keeps one entry per CDR3 protein, without DNA. The sample's table shows more than 85,000 distinct CDR3 sequences. The receptor comes from a human donor with ulcerative colitis or Crohn's disease, or a healthy co-twin of an affected twin (not recorded which). Source material: blood. The V and J genes are TRBV4-1 and TRBJ2-1; there is no DNA to check the TCRdb D call of TRBD1. The CDR3 region is CASSTLRGRNYNEQFF.